These T cell receptor beta chains were read from a single sample in a study of a mutant IDH1 vaccine in newly diagnosed glioma. TCRdb keeps only in-frame clones here, not all; method: immunoSEQ multiplex PCR. The table includes around 61,000 clones, about 90% detected once. What these receptors recognize is not known. The sequenced sample was PBMCs, obtained from a glioma patient whose treatment included an IDH1 peptide vaccine. The receptors derive from a woman aged 40 to 50 with glioma. The conserved cysteine and the conserved F or W are not part of the CDR3 here. The D gene is left open where the match is weak. Rows give clone size only sometimes, using once, few, many, or a class for an expanded clone.

d_gene,abundance,len,v_gene,CDR3aa
-,-,14,TRBV28,ASSLTPGRGGYGYT
-,-,9,TRBV6-5,ASRLQETQY
TRBD1,-,10,TRBV29-1,SVYRGKTEAF
-,-,12,TRBV28,ASSEGGSTDTQY
TRBD1,-,11,TRBV5-1,ASSSTGVDGYT
-,-,12,TRBV11-2,ASSLVRGGYEQY
TRBD2,once,15,TRBV4-2,ASSPPARRERCNEQF
TRBD2,-,16,TRBV4-2,ASSQELAGLSGANVLT
-,-,12,TRBV19,ASTSGHSYNEQF
-,-,14,TRBV15,ATSRDGLTSTDTQY
-,-,15,TRBV14,ASSQAVLGTYAAEAF
TRBD1,-,13,TRBV5-1,ASSTGGQGGEKLF
-,-,10,TRBV2,ASSYRVSEAF
-,-,12,TRBV30,AWREGGMTDTQY
TRBD1,-,16,TRBV5-1,ASSWDPGQEALNYGYT
-,-,13,TRBV10-3,AISEPAQPRYEQY
-,-,13,TRBV7-9,ASSLVQATNYGYT
-,-,10,TRBV11-2,ASSFSEDTQY
TRBD1,-,14,TRBV10-2,ASSELGDRGEQPQH
-,-,13,TRBV5-4,ASSLTGPLNTEAF
-,-,14,TRBV28,ASIKGGLRPSGPQH
TRBD2,-,14,TRBV4-1,ASSPTSGRIFETQY
-,-,12,TRBV4-3,ASSQGYGPDTQY
-,-,9,TRBV30,AWGDRTGQF
TRBD1,-,12,TRBV7-9,ASSPGTELYGYT
-,-,13,TRBV6-1,ASSADPRINQPQH